A few counts support the clone carrying this T cell receptor (beta chain). Its specificity is not known. Use of 60 Vbeta and 13 Jbeta primers characterized the PCR. The repertoire was sequenced with immunoSEQ multiplex PCR; TCRdb's copy has only in-frame clones and lacks some. Among 110,000 to 150,000 clones listed, approximately 80% were seen once. The record originates from a study of cytomegalovirus exposure and HLA in healthy donors. Points from the study as a whole: HLA restriction was apparent for most CMV-associated TCR beta chains in a later analysis.

Germline V gives CDR1 MNHEY, CDR2 SVGAGI. The CDR3 is 13 amino acids. With 2 bases removed from V and 7 bases from J, the gap between germline ends came to 8 bases. This clonotype was sampled from a woman between 40 and 50 years old in good health and CMV-seropositive. Sequencing input: PBMCs. The chain links TRBV6-5 to TRBJ1-4; tentatively, D is TRBD1 (5 bases). CDR3 sequence (DNA): TGTGCCAGCAGTTACGCCGGGGGTGAAAAACTGTTTTTT. Protein: CASSYAGGEKLFF.